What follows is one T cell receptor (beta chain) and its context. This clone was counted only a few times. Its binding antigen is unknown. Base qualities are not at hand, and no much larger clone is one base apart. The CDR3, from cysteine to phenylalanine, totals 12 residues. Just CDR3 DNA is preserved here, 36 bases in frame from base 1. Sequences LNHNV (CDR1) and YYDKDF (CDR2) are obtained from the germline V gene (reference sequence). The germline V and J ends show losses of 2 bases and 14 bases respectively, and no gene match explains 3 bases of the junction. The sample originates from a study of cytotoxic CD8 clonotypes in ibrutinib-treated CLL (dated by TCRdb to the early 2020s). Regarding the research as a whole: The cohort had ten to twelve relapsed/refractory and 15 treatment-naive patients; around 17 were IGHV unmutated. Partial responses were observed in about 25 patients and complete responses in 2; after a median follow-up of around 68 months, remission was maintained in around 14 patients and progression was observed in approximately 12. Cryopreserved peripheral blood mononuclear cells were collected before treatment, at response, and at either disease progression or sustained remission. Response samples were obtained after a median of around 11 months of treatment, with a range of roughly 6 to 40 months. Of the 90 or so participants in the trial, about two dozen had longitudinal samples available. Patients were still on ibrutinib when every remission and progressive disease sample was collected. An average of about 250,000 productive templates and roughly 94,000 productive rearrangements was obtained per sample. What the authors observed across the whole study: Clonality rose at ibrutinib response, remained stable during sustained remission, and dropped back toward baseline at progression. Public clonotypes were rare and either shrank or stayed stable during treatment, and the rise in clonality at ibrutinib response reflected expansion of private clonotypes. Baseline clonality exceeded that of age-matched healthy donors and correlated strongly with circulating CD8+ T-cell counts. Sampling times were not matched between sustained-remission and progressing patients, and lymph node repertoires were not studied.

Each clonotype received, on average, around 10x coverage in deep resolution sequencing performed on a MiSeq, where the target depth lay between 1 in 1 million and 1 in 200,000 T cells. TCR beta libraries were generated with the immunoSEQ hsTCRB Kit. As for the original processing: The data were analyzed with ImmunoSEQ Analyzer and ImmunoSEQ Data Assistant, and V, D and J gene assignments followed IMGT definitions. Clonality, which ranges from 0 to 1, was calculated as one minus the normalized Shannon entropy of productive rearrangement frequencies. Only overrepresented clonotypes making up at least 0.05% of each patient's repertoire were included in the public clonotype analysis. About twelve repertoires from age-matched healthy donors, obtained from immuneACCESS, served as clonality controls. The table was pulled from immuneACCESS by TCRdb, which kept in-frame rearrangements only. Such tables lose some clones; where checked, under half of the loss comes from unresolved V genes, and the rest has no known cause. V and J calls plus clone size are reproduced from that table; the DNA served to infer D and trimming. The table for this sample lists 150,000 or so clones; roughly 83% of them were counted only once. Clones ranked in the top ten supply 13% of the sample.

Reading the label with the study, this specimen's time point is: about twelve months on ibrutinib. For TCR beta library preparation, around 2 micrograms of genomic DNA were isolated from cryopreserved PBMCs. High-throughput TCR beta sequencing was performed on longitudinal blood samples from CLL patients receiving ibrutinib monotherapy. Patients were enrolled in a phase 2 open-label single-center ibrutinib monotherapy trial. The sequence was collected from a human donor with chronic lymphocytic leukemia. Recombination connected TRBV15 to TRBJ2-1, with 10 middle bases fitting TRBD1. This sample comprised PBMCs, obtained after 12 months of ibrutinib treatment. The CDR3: CATSRWDRGEFF. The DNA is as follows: TGTGCCACCAGCAGATGGGACAGGGGTGAGTTCTTC.